Presented here are 5 T cell receptor beta chains from one specimen sequenced in a study of cytomegalovirus exposure and HLA in healthy donors. TCRdb's copy holds only in-frame clones and misses some; the assay was immunoSEQ multiplex PCR. The table includes approximately 150,000 clones, roughly nine tenths detected once. The sample comprised PBMCs. The receptors stem from a young woman in good health and CMV-seropositive.

The V call is TRBV30, the J call TRBJ1-4, with TRBD1 matching 9 bases. Germline-derived CDR1 and CDR2 are GTSNPN and SVGIG (reference sequence). This CDR3 is 14 amino acids long. V was clipped by 0 bases and J by 11 bases; unmatched bases: 7. The CDR3 spells CAWSVGDRVGKLFF. The CDR3 nucleotides read TGTGCCTGGAGTGTAGGGGACAGGGTCGGGAAACTGTTTTTT.

The chain couples TRBV5-1 to TRBJ1-2; 7 nucleotides line up with TRBD1. This CDR3 region has 14 residues. Germline loops: CDR1 SGHRS, CDR2 YFSETQ. V dropped 7 bases and J dropped 4; count of bases not matched to a gene: 10. The CDR3 region is CASATRGGGYGYTF. DNA of the CDR3: TGCGCCAGCGCTACGAGAGGGGGCGGCTATGGCTACACCTTC.

This clone was detected only once. This chain connects TRBV4-3 to TRBJ2-2; 12 bases agree with TRBD1. The V gene's germline CDR1 is LGHNA and CDR2 YSLEER. The CDR3 is 17 amino acids. Germline trimming cut 0 bases from V and 5 bases from J; bases unmatched to any gene: 4. DNA for the CDR3: TGCGCCAGCAGCCAAGAGGGACAGGGGGCTGGGACCGGGGAGCTGTTTTTT. Amino acids: CASSQEGQGAGTGELFF.

This chain connects TRBV29-1 to TRBJ1-2; 8 bases align to TRBD1. The CDR3 consists of 12 residues. Germline V CDR1 and CDR2: SQVTM, ANQGSEA. Trimming at V came to 6 bases and at J to 4 bases, leaving 4 bases not matched to a gene. The CDR3 DNA reads as TGCAGCGTGAGGGGGACAGGCTATGGCTACACCTTC. Its translation: CSVRGTGYGYTF.

The rearrangement uses TRBV10-3 and TRBJ2-3; 7 bases match TRBD1. This CDR3 region has 14 residues. Trimming removed 8 bases from V and 1 base from J; junction bases left unmatched: 6. CDR1 ENHRY and CDR2 SYGVKD come from the germline V gene. The CDR3 is CAIGQGGRTDTQYF. As DNA, the CDR3 is TGTGCCATCGGTCAAGGGGGCCGCACAGATACGCAGTATTTT.